The next 24 T cell receptor beta chains were all read from a single sample in a study of monozygotic twins with inflammatory bowel disease. TCRdb reprocessed the 5' RACE reads; each CDR3 protein has one entry and no DNA is given. This repertoire comprises just over 300,000 distinct CDR3 sequences; its ten largest clones make up over 5%. The sample comprised blood. These receptors were collected from a human donor with ulcerative colitis or Crohn's disease, or a healthy co-twin of an affected twin (not recorded which).

V gene TRBV5-1 combines with J gene TRBJ2-1; TCRdb names TRBD2, which stays unverified in the absence of DNA. CDR3 length: 13 amino acids. Germline loops: CDR1 SGHRS, CDR2 YFSETQ. CDR3 region: CASRGPPAHEQFF.

This chain joins TRBV10-3 and TRBJ1-4; TCRdb designates TRBD1, a call that cannot be tested without DNA. This CDR3 has 12 residues. Germline lookup yields CDR1 ENHRY and CDR2 SYGVKD. Here the CDR3 reads CAIRDRDEKLFF.

This chain links TRBV9 with TRBJ1-4. The CDR3 contains 15 residues. Per the germline V gene, CDR1 is SGDLS and CDR2 is YYNGEE. Here the CDR3 reads CASNLRGGYQEKLFF.

This rearrangement joins TRBV5-1 to TRBJ2-2; the TRBD1 assignment by TCRdb is unverifiable without DNA. In germline, CDR1 is SGHRS, CDR2 YFSETQ. This CDR3 has 16 residues. The CDR3 loop is CASSVARGGRTGELFF. The whole variable domain, filled in from reference TRBV5-1 and TRBJ2-2, reads KAGVTQTPRYLIKTRGQQVTLSCSPISGHRSVSWYQQTPGQGLQFLFEYFSETQRNKGNFPGRFSGRQFSNSRSEMNVSTLELGDSALYLCASSVARGGRTGELFFGEGSRLTVL.

V is TRBV3-1 and J is TRBJ1-6; the TCRdb D gene call, TRBD1, has no DNA to confirm it. There are 13 residues in the CDR3. Germline V CDR1 and CDR2: LGHDT, YNNKEL (reference sequence). The CDR3 region is CASSLIQGTSLHF.

The gene calls are TRBV5-1 and TRBJ1-1. CDR3 size: 12 residues. The V gene's germline CDR1 is SGHRS and CDR2 YFSETQ. CDR3 loop: CASSTEGVEAFF. Looking up the rest from reference TRBV5-1 and TRBJ1-1 gives the full variable domain: KAGVTQTPRYLIKTRGQQVTLSCSPISGHRSVSWYQQTPGQGLQFLFEYFSETQRNKGNFPGRFSGRQFSNSRSEMNVSTLELGDSALYLCASSTEGVEAFFGQGTRLTVV.

This chain joins TRBV13 and TRBJ2-7; there is no DNA to check the TCRdb D call of TRBD2. There are 17 residues in the CDR3. Germline CDR1 PRHDT, CDR2 FYEKMQ (reference sequence). The CDR3 spells CVSSLEGTAAGGYEQYF.

This chain links TRBV9 with TRBJ2-7; the D call of TRBD2 rests on TCRdb alone, since no DNA is present to check it. This CDR3 has 14 amino acids. Germline V lookup: CDR1 SGDLS, CDR2 YYNGEE. The CDR3 spells CASSVSSGNYEQYF.

The chain carries TRBV7-3 and TRBJ2-3; the TCRdb call, TRBD1, lacks DNA for checking. Germline lookup yields CDR1 SGHTA and CDR2 FQGTGA. The CDR3 extends over 15 amino acids. CDR3 loop: CASRAAPGGTDTQYF.

This rearrangement joins TRBV9 to TRBJ1-2. The CDR3 contains 14 residues. Germline V gene lookup returns CDR1 SGDLS and CDR2 YYNGEE. CDR3 sequence: CASSVDSSSYGYTF. Full variable domain (rest looked up from reference TRBV9 and TRBJ1-2): DSGVTQTPKHLITATGQRVTLRCSPRSGDLSVYWYQQSLDQGLQFLIQYYNGEERAKGNILERFSAQQFPDLHSELNLSSLELGDSALYFCASSVDSSSYGYTFGSGTRLTVV.

The V and J genes are TRBV4-3 and TRBJ2-7; TCRdb outputs TRBD1, but without DNA this stays unchecked. CDR3 size: 15 residues. From germline, CDR1 is LGHNA and CDR2 YSLEER. The CDR3 loop is CASRQSGAQSYEQYF.

The V call is TRBV30, the J call TRBJ1-1. This CDR3 region has 13 residues. Germline CDR1 and CDR2: GTSNPN and SVGIG (reference sequence). This CDR3 reads CAWRIWANTEAFF.

The CDR3 sequence: CASSHKWSGSYEQYF. This chain connects TRBV27 to TRBJ2-7. Germline CDR1 is MNHEY and CDR2 is SMNVEV (reference sequence). This CDR3 is 15 amino acids long.

The V call is TRBV24-1, the J call TRBJ2-1; TCRdb calls TRBD1, which cannot be checked without DNA. Germline CDR1 KGHDR, CDR2 SFDVKD. This CDR3 is built from 17 residues. The CDR3 loop reads CATSDTGGPNSYNEQFF.

The CDR3 sequence is CASSRGGAGSPLHF. V gene TRBV5-4 combines with J gene TRBJ1-6. Per the germline V gene, CDR1 is SGHNT and CDR2 is YYREEE (reference sequence). The CDR3 has 14 residues.

The chain couples TRBV6-5 to TRBJ2-7; the D call from TCRdb, TRBD2, cannot be confirmed without DNA. This CDR3 has 14 residues. Germline values: CDR1 MNHEY, CDR2 SVGAGI. CDR3: CASSYSTEARLQYF.

The rearrangement uses TRBV15 and TRBJ1-2; TCRdb's D gene call, TRBD1, goes unchecked for lack of DNA. Germline loops: CDR1 LNHNV, CDR2 YYDKDF (reference sequence). The CDR3 consists of 15 residues. The CDR3: CASSSGTGNNYGYTF.

The rearrangement joins TRBV5-4 to TRBJ1-6. This CDR3 contains 12 residues. Germline V gives CDR1 SGHNT, CDR2 YYREEE (reference sequence). The chain's CDR3 is CASSLDVTPLHF.

The J gene is TRBJ2-1, the V gene TRBV5-1; checking the TCRdb D call of TRBD2 is not possible without DNA. This CDR3 spans 15 amino acids. Germline V lookup: CDR1 SGHRS, CDR2 YFSETQ. The CDR3 region is CASSLDSGPYNEQFF.

The genes are TRBV7-7 and TRBJ2-5; TCRdb picks TRBD2, but there is no DNA to check that call. This CDR3 region has 15 residues. Germline assignment: CDR1 SSHAT and CDR2 FNYEAQ (reference sequence). The chain's CDR3 is CASSFTTGGQETQYF.

The gene calls are TRBV27 and TRBJ2-5; TCRdb returns TRBD1, unconfirmable since there is no DNA. The CDR3 totals 13 residues. Germline CDR1 is MNHEY and CDR2 is SMNVEV (reference sequence). CDR3 region: CASSPGQRETQYF.

The V and J genes are TRBV3-1 and TRBJ2-1. The germline V gene encodes CDR1 LGHDT and CDR2 YNNKEL (reference sequence). The CDR3 sequence is 16 residues long. The CDR3 here is CASSQDRGSSYNEQFF.

The V and J genes are TRBV5-5 and TRBJ2-3; TCRdb outputs TRBD1, but without DNA this stays unchecked. Germline V gives CDR1 SGHKS, CDR2 YYEKEE (reference sequence). The CDR3 spans 15 residues. This CDR3 reads CASCPGTLNTDTQYF.

The rearrangement uses TRBV7-2 and TRBJ2-3; TCRdb returns TRBD2, unconfirmable since there is no DNA. The CDR3 is made up of 14 amino acids. Germline V gives CDR1 SGHTA, CDR2 FQGNSA. CDR3 sequence reads: CASSPDFGVDTQYF.